The source of this T cell receptor beta chain is a study of OX40 agonist ivuxolimab in advanced cancers. Regarding the study in general: Ivuxolimab was an agonistic, fully human IgG2 monoclonal antibody directed against OX40 (CD134), a costimulatory receptor. The monotherapy dose-escalation portion (N = 52 patients) of the phase I ivuxolimab trial is reported in the paper. The purpose of peripheral TCRbeta sequencing was to test whether ivuxolimab changed TCR sequence diversity and led to clonal T-cell expansion. The dose-escalation cohort was over 70% male with a mean age of about 65 years, ranging from 23 to 79. Intravenous ivuxolimab was administered to patients every 2 weeks at six dose levels: 0.01, 0.1, 0.3, 1.5, 3 and 10 mg/kg. Prior anti-PD-1, anti-PD-L1 or anti-CTLA-4 therapy was permitted, and approximately 40% of dose-escalation patients had received checkpoint inhibitors. Of the 50 or so patients in dose escalation, some 20 had hepatocellular carcinoma, around 15 had melanoma, 9 had renal cell carcinoma and 9 had head and neck cancer. Partial responses occurred in three dose-escalation patients, of whom one had hepatocellular carcinoma and two had cutaneous melanoma. Broad study findings and their caveats: On average, CD8+ T cells showed more expanded clones than CD4+ T cells after ivuxolimab. Which antigens the clonally expanded peripheral T cells were specific for was not determined. At doses from 0.1 to 3.0 mg/kg, clonal expansion was seen in both CD4+ and CD8+ blood T cells between baseline and week 6. Low levels of normalized T-cell clonal expansion were also shown by some nonresponding patients. In the 0.1-3.0 mg/kg groups, partial responders were among the patients with the lowest normalized peripheral clonal expansion, particularly in CD8+ T cells.

The V end gives up 4 bases and the J end 2 bases, leaving 6 bases in the junction not matched to a gene. CDR1 and CDR2, per the germline V gene, are SGHRS and YFSETQ. The CDR3 sequence holds 16 residues, the cysteine and phenylalanine included. The only DNA kept is the CDR3, 48 bases in frame from the first base. Genomic DNA was extracted from sorted cells for sequencing of the TCRbeta CDR3 region. The immunoSEQ Assay was used to sequence the TCRbeta CDR3 regions. Held by TCRdb, this immuneACCESS table contains in-frame sequences only and omits some clones. Under half of the omission traces to an unresolved V gene where checked; the cause of the rest is unknown. The sample records tens of thousands of clones, more than 75% of which are singletons. Under 30% of the sample comes from the top ten. Patients with a history of autoimmune disease or receiving systemic immunosuppression were excluded from the trial. Peripheral blood for TCR sequencing was drawn from every dose cohort at baseline, at cycle 4 day 1 and at cycle 7 day 1. Samples came from an open-label, multicenter, first-in-human phase I dose-escalation trial of ivuxolimab. Adults with locally advanced or metastatic melanoma, renal cell carcinoma, hepatocellular carcinoma or head and neck squamous cell carcinoma were enrolled in the trial. Before TCR sequencing, CD4+ T cells and CD8+ T cells were sorted from peripheral blood as separate populations.

Remarks on this clone: Its cognate antigen has yet to be identified. No quality values exist for individual bases; no much larger clone is one base distant.

The sample consisted of CD4+ or CD8+ T cells sorted from blood, taken in a trial of the OX40 agonist ivuxolimab. Recombination linked TRBV5-1 to TRBJ1-2; 12 bases in between match TRBD1. The TCR comes from an adult with an advanced solid tumor such as melanoma, head and neck, liver or kidney cancer. The nucleotides are TGCGCCAGCAGCATGGGGACAGGGGGCATAAACTATGGCTACACCTTC. This encodes CASSMGTGGINYGYTF.